These 3 T cell receptor beta chains were all obtained from the same sample, sequenced in a study of blood T cell repertoires in COVID-19. Here immunoSEQ multiplex PCR was the method, and the copy in TCRdb shows in-frame clones only, minus some. Counted here are 150,000 to 200,000 clones, under 90% occurring once; the ten biggest clones make up around 13%. The sequenced sample consisted of peripheral blood. These receptors originate from a woman between 65 and 79 years old with COVID-19, enrolled during active disease.

This chain connects TRBV6-5 to TRBJ1-6; no clear D. The germline V gene has CDR1 MNHEY and CDR2 SVGAGI. The length of the CDR3 is 16 residues. V was pared by 0 bases and J by 5 bases, with 11 bases between. The chain's CDR3 is CASSYSPGADNSPLHF. The CDR3 bases are TGTGCCAGCAGTTACTCGCCGGGTGCTGATAATTCACCCCTCCACTTT.

CDR3 bases: TGTGCCAGCAGAAACACGAACACCGGGGAGCTGTTTTTT. Protein sequence: CASRNTNTGELFF. The rearrangement links TRBV2 to TRBJ2-2; D gene uncertain. V shed 6 bases and J shed 0 bases, with 5 bases lying between them. Germline CDR1 SNHLY, CDR2 FYNNEI. The CDR3 runs 13 residues.

The V gene is TRBV5-1, the J gene TRBJ1-5; TRBD1 matches 7 bases. The germline V gene has CDR1 SGHRS and CDR2 YFSETQ. J gave up 0 bases and V 4 bases, and 7 bases lay outside the gene matches. The CDR3 runs 16 residues. CDR3 sequence (DNA): TGCGCCAGCAGCCCTGGGGGGACAGATAGCAATCAGCCCCAGCATTTT. It codes for CASSPGGTDSNQPQHF.